These 27 T cell receptor beta chains originate from one sample sequenced in a study of shared clonotypes between healthy human individuals. The assay was immunoSEQ multiplex PCR, and TCRdb's table has in-frame clones only and misses some. The sample lists about 1 million clones, about 76% occurring once. The source material was memory CD4+ T cells sorted from blood. Subset defined: CD45RA-negative fraction. The receptor set was obtained from a man in his late teens or twenties in good health.

The chain links TRBV6-6 to TRBJ2-1; D is possibly TRBD1 or TRBD2 (5 bases each). Per germline, CDR1 MNHNY and CDR2 SVGAGI (reference sequence). The CDR3 totals 14 residues. V gave up 10 bases and J gave up 4 bases, with 17 bases separating them. The DNA for the CDR3 is TGTGCCATCAGGCAGGGAGACTCTTACAATGAGCAGTTCTTC. It codes for CAIRQGDSYNEQFF.

The rearrangement uses TRBV6-6 and TRBJ1-5; 7 bases fit TRBD1. Germline CDR1 reads MNHNY; CDR2 reads SVGAGI (reference sequence). V shed 6 bases, J shed 5 bases, and the junction held 7 bases outside the gene matches. This CDR3 has 14 amino acids. CDR3 loop: CASSFTGVDQPQHF. Written as DNA, the CDR3 is TGTGCCAGCAGCTTTACAGGGGTGGATCAGCCCCAGCATTTT.

This chain connects TRBV28 to TRBJ1-3; D gene uncertain. The V end lost 5 bases, the J end lost 0 bases, and 14 bases lay between the germline ends. CDR3 length: 16 residues. Germline CDR1 reads MDHEN; CDR2 reads SYDVKM. CDR3 residues: CASSPPRGTSGNTIYF. The CDR3 nucleotides are TGTGCCAGCAGTCCTCCCCGGGGAACCTCTGGAAACACCATATATTTT.

This rearrangement joins TRBV28 to TRBJ1-1, with a possible D match to TRBD1 (5 bases). The CDR3 has 15 residues. The germline V and J ends were trimmed by 7 bases and 3 bases, with 18 bases remaining between them. Germline CDR1 MDHEN, CDR2 SYDVKM. CDR3 residues: CASTGTAGRYTEAFF. In DNA, the CDR3 is TGTGCCAGCACCGGGACCGCCGGTAGGTACACTGAAGCTTTCTTT.

This clone was counted a few times. The rearrangement joins TRBV28 to TRBJ1-5; 7 bases agree with TRBD1. V trimming: 6 bases; J trimming: 8 bases; junction bases outside the gene matches: 10. Germline CDR1 is MDHEN and CDR2 is SYDVKM. CDR3 size: 14 residues. In DNA form, the CDR3 reads TGTGCCAGCAGCCCGAACAGGGGAAGGGAGCCCCAGCATTTT. Translating it yields CASSPNRGREPQHF.

This chain joins TRBV19 and TRBJ1-1, with 9 bases aligning to TRBD1. The J segment lost 2 bases and the V segment lost 4 bases, leaving 5 bases of the junction unmatched. The CDR3 sequence is 15 residues long. CDR1 and CDR2 (germline): LNHDA, SQIVND (reference sequence). The CDR3, as DNA: TGTGCCAGTAGTACCGGACAGGGGATTAACACTGAAGCTTTCTTT. Translating it yields CASSTGQGINTEAFF.

This clone was seen a single time. The chain carries TRBV29-1 and TRBJ2-5; 10 nucleotides line up with TRBD2. The V gene's germline CDR1 is SQVTM and CDR2 ANQGSEA. V lost 4 bases and J lost 2; bases outside the gene matches: 4. The CDR3 has 14 amino acids. CDR3 in amino acids: CSVVGLAEQETQYF. CDR3 in DNA: TGCAGCGTTGTCGGACTAGCGGAACAAGAGACCCAGTACTTC.

The V call is TRBV29-1, the J call TRBJ2-3; D possibly corresponds to TRBD1 (6 bases). This CDR3 is 10 amino acids long. The V gene's germline CDR1 is SQVTM and CDR2 ANQGSEA. Trimming removed 7 bases at V and 14 bases at J, with 16 bases between. The CDR3 sequence: CSAGTPIAYF. The CDR3, as DNA: TGCAGCGCCGGGACACCAATTGCGTATTTT.

CDR3 nucleotides: TGTGCCAGTGAAAGAGGGTTGACTAGCGGGAGTCCGAATGAGCAGTTCTTC. Translating gives CASERGLTSGSPNEQFF. V and J are TRBV11-2 and TRBJ2-1; 12 positions match TRBD2. The V gene's germline CDR1 is SGHAT and CDR2 FQNNGV. With 9 bases clipped from V and 7 bases from J, the junction kept 16 bases outside the gene matches. This CDR3 region has 17 residues.

The rearrangement joins TRBV5-1 to TRBJ1-2; weak D call: TRBD1 (6 bases). The germline V gene encodes CDR1 SGHRS and CDR2 YFSETQ. The CDR3 extends over 15 amino acids. Trimming removed 4 bases from V and 2 bases from J, with 15 bases in between. The CDR3 nucleotides are TGCGCCAGCAGCCCGAGCGGGGGGGCAAACTATGGCTACACCTTC. This gives the protein CASSPSGGANYGYTF.

The rearrangement uses TRBV6-6 and TRBJ1-1, with D hard to call. The CDR3 is 14 amino acids. Germline lookup yields CDR1 MNHNY and CDR2 SVGAGI (reference sequence). Trimming pared 2 bases from V and 7 bases from J, leaving 14 bases between. The CDR3 protein is CASSYRNRWDEAFF. The CDR3 region has the DNA TGTGCCAGCAGTTACAGGAACCGTTGGGATGAAGCTTTCTTT.

The rearrangement links TRBV4-1 to TRBJ2-5; no reliable D call. Germline CDR1 reads MGHRA; CDR2 reads YSYEKL. The V and J ends lost 2 bases and 3 bases respectively, with 7 bases between them. CDR3 length equals 13 residues. The CDR3 nucleotides are TGCGCCAGCAGCCAATTCACCAAAGAGACCCAGTACTTC. Amino acids: CASSQFTKETQYF.

Only a few counts were recorded for this clone. This sequence joins TRBV5-1 and TRBJ1-1, with TRBD1 matching over 7 bases. The germline gives CDR1 SGHRS, CDR2 YFSETQ. This CDR3 is built from 15 residues. V shed 0 bases and J 1 base; nucleotides not matched to a gene: 3. The DNA of the CDR3 is TGCGCCAGCAGCTTGGACAGGGGAGGGAACACTGAAGCTTTCTTT. Its protein is CASSLDRGGNTEAFF.

The CDR3 DNA reads as TGTGCCAGCAGTTCCATGCAGGGAATAGGTGGCTACACCTTC. It is translated as CASSSMQGIGGYTF. The V call is TRBV27, the J call TRBJ1-2; possibly TRBD1 for D (5 bases). The ends were cut back, 4 bases at V and 7 bases at J, with 16 bases in the middle. The germline V gene has CDR1 MNHEY and CDR2 SMNVEV (reference sequence). The CDR3 is made up of 14 amino acids.

In DNA, the CDR3 is TGTGCCAGCAGTACTGTTTTCGGAGGCGGTCCCGGGGAGCTGTTTTTT. Protein sequence: CASSTVFGGGPGELFF. This sequence joins TRBV5-4 and TRBJ2-2; D perhaps matches TRBD2 (5 bases). The CDR3 runs 16 residues. With 5 bases removed from V and 6 bases from J, the gap between germline ends came to 20 bases. CDR1 and CDR2 (germline): SGHNT, YYREEE (reference sequence).

This chain uses TRBV5-1 with TRBJ2-3, with 11 bases lining up with TRBD2. This CDR3 has 15 residues. Germline CDR1 is SGHRS and CDR2 is YFSETQ. J gave up 5 bases and V 1 base, and 3 bases lay outside the gene matches. DNA for the CDR3: TGCGCCAGCAGCTTGACTAGCGGGGGTGGAGATACGCAGTATTTT. This encodes CASSLTSGGGDTQYF.

The chain combines TRBV6-1 with TRBJ1-2; D call uncertain. CDR3 size: 15 residues. Trimming cost V 3 bases and J 8 bases, with 19 bases left between them. Germline V lookup: CDR1 MNHNS, CDR2 SASEGT. Written as DNA, the CDR3 is TGTGCCAGCAGTGAGAACCGGGGAGGGATAGGGGGCTACACCTTC. It translates to CASSENRGGIGGYTF.

The chain joins TRBV7-9 to TRBJ1-6; possibly TRBD1 for D (5 bases). Germline CDR1 is SEHNR and CDR2 is FQNEAQ (reference sequence). Trimming stripped 5 bases from V and 10 bases from J, with 15 bases between. The CDR3 has 14 amino acids. The CDR3 here is CASSLERGGSPLHF. DNA of the CDR3: TGTGCCAGCAGCCTTGAGAGGGGTGGATCACCCCTCCACTTT.

This chain links TRBV5-6 with TRBJ1-1; D is unclear. Trimming took off 4 bases at V and 5 bases at J, with 12 bases between the two ends. From germline, CDR1 is SGHDT and CDR2 YYEEEE. The CDR3 is 13 amino acids. As DNA, the CDR3 is TGTGCCAGCAGCAGCAGGAGGCGGACTGAAGCTTTCTTT. Translated: CASSSRRRTEAFF.

The J gene is TRBJ2-6, the V gene TRBV6-5, with D uncertain. The germline V gene has CDR1 MNHEY and CDR2 SVGAGI. The V gene lost 8 bases and the J gene lost 1 base, with 12 bases spanning the gap. The CDR3 runs to 15 residues. For the CDR3, the DNA is TGTGCCAGCCGACGCCCTGGTTCTGGGGCCAACGTCCTGACTTTC. Translation gives CASRRPGSGANVLTF.

About this clone itself: In the same sample, other DNA sequences code for this CDR3. The chain has TRBV7-2 and TRBJ1-4, with D possibly TRBD1 on 5 matching bases. The V end lost 3 bases, the J end lost 2 bases, and 10 bases lay between the germline ends. This CDR3 has 15 residues. Germline lookup yields CDR1 SGHTA and CDR2 FQGNSA. The CDR3 nucleotides read TGTGCCAGCAGCTTGAGGGGCGCGACTAATGAAAAACTGTTTTTT. Encoded protein: CASSLRGATNEKLFF.

The genes are TRBV19 and TRBJ2-7; TRBD1 is a possible D gene (6 bases). The CDR3 has 15 residues. Germline V lookup: CDR1 LNHDA, CDR2 SQIVND (reference sequence). V lost 1 base and J 3 bases, leaving 13 bases between the germline ends. DNA of the CDR3: TGTGCCAGTAGTATAGCCCAAAGGACAGTCTACGAGCAGTACTTC. This codes for CASSIAQRTVYEQYF.

This clone turned up a few times. The chain employs TRBV14 and TRBJ2-2; D remains unclear. Trimming removed 5 bases from V and 5 bases from J, with 6 bases in between. Germline CDR1 reads SGHDN; CDR2 reads FVKESK. This CDR3 is built from 12 residues. CDR3 sequence: CASSFRTGELFF. CDR3 DNA sequence: TGTGCCAGCAGCTTCCGAACCGGGGAGCTGTTTTTT.

The genes are TRBV6-5 and TRBJ1-5; the D is unclear. The CDR3 is 15 amino acids. The V and J ends lost 2 bases and 5 bases respectively, with 13 bases between them. CDR1 is MNHEY, CDR2 SVGAGI, per germline. The CDR3, as DNA: TGTGCCAGCAGTTACGGCGGGGATCGGTATCAGCCCCAGCATTTT. Its translation: CASSYGGDRYQPQHF.

Note on this clone: The sample holds other DNA sequences that translate to the same CDR3. This chain uses TRBV9 with TRBJ2-3, with D hard to call. The CDR3 extends over 14 amino acids. Germline lookup yields CDR1 SGDLS and CDR2 YYNGEE. Trimming cost V 1 base and J 0 bases, with 6 bases left between them. Here the CDR3 DNA reads TGTGCCAGCAGCGTAAGTCTTAGCACAGATACGCAGTATTTT. Its protein is CASSVSLSTDTQYF.

This clone appeared once. CDR3 loop: CASSFEDTQYF. In DNA, the CDR3 is TGCGCCAGCAGCTTCGAAGATACGCAGTATTTT. This sequence joins TRBV5-1 and TRBJ2-3; D unclear. CDR1 is SGHRS and CDR2 is YFSETQ in the germline V gene. V dropped 2 bases and J dropped 5 bases, with 3 bases sitting between them. The CDR3 loop spans 11 amino acids.

CDR3 nucleotide sequence: TGTGCCAGCAGCCCTGGGCGTGGCCTATACCAAGAGACCCAGTACTTC. Translated, it gives CASSPGRGLYQETQYF. The J gene is TRBJ2-5, the V gene TRBV5-4; no reliable D call. The CDR3 contains 16 residues. V was cut by 4 bases and J by 0 bases, with 16 bases left in between. Germline V gene lookup returns CDR1 SGHNT and CDR2 YYREEE (reference sequence).